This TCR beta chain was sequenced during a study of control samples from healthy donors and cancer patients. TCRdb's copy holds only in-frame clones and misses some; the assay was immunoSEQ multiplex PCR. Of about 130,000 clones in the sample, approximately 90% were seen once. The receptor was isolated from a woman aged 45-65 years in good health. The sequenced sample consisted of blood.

CDR3 protein: CASYRTGDNSPLHF. CDR3 sequence (DNA): TGTGCCAGCTACAGGACAGGGGATAATTCACCCCTCCACTTT. The chain joins TRBV5-4 to TRBJ1-6; 9 bases map to TRBD1. Trimming took 7 bases from V and 5 from J; bases not matched to a gene: 4. This CDR3 is built from 14 residues. CDR1 and CDR2 (germline): SGHNT, YYREEE (reference sequence).